A selection of T cell receptor beta chains follows, all from one sample in a study of OX40 agonist ivuxolimab in advanced cancers. TCRdb keeps only in-frame clones here, not all; method: immunoSEQ multiplex PCR. The table records around 100,000 clones, less than 95% of them present only once. The specimen was CD4+ or CD8+ T cells sorted from blood, collected in a trial of the OX40 agonist ivuxolimab. These receptors all come from an adult with an advanced solid tumor such as melanoma, head and neck, liver or kidney cancer. Both conserved end residues are part of each CDR3. A D gene is named only where the DNA matches it firmly. Only part of the rows carry a size: once, few, many, or a class if the clone is expanded.

TRBJ2-3	-	TRBV30	-	TGTGCCTGGAGTGTTGGAGCGCTAGGAGATACGCAGTATTTT	CAWSVGALGDTQYF
TRBJ2-2	-	TRBV6-5	-	TGTGCCAGCAGTTACTCGAACCGGGGATCCGGGGAGCTGTTTTTT	CASSYSNRGSGELFF
TRBJ2-7	-	TRBV7-9	few	TGTGCCAGCAGCTCAGACAGTGCCACCTACGAGCAGTACTTC	CASSSDSATYEQYF
TRBJ2-3	-	TRBV7-2	-	TGTGCCAGCAGCTACCGGGGGCGGAGCACAGATACGCAGTATTTT	CASSYRGRSTDTQYF
TRBJ2-7	TRBD1	TRBV5-1	-	TGCGCCAGCAGGGGACAGGGGGCCTCCTACGAGCAGTACTTC	CASRGQGASYEQYF
TRBJ2-3	-	TRBV5-1	-	TGCGCCAGCAGCTTGGGCGGGGGCGAGACAGATACGCAGTATTTT	CASSLGGGETDTQYF
TRBJ2-7	-	TRBV5-1	-	TGCGTCAGCAGCTTGTCGCTAGCTTACGAGCAGTACTTC	CVSSLSLAYEQYF
TRBJ2-2	-	TRBV7-2	once	TGTGCCAGCAGTCGATTAGGCGCGTCAGGTCCTTCGAACACCGGGGAGCTGTTTTTT	CASSRLGASGPSNTGELFF
TRBJ1-5	-	TRBV11-2	-	TGTGCCAGCAGCTTAGATCGTGATCAGCCCCAGCATTTT	CASSLDRDQPQHF
TRBJ2-3	-	TRBV5-1	once	TGCGCCAGCAGCTTGGACGGGAGTCAAGAAGATACGCAGTATTTT	CASSLDGSQEDTQYF
TRBJ1-1	-	TRBV18	-	TGTGCCAGCTCACGGACAGACACTGAAGCTTTCTTT	CASSRTDTEAFF
TRBJ1-3	-	TRBV6-6	-	TGTGCCAGCAGTTACCCGGAGAGACCTGGAAACACCATATATTTT	CASSYPERPGNTIYF
TRBJ2-2	-	TRBV7-7	-	TGTGCTAGCAGCTTAGACAGATTCGGGGAGCTGTTTTTT	CASSLDRFGELFF
TRBJ1-4	TRBD1	TRBV5-6	once	TGTGCCAGCAGCTTAAGACAGGGTGACGGACTGTTTTTT	CASSLRQGDGLFF
TRBJ2-2	TRBD2	TRBV4-3	-	TGCGCCAGCAGCCCCACAAGATCTAGCGGTCGGGGCACCGGGGAGCTGTTTTTT	CASSPTRSSGRGTGELFF
TRBJ2-7	-	TRBV23-1	-	TGCGCCAGCAGTCAACGGCCCCCGGGACAAGAGGGGTACGAGCAGTACTTC	CASSQRPPGQEGYEQYF
TRBJ1-2	TRBD1	TRBV27	once	TGTGCCAGCAGTTCCGGGACAGGGTCCGAAGCAGGTCGCTACACCTTC	CASSSGTGSEAGRYTF
TRBJ2-1	TRBD2	TRBV30	-	TGTGCCTGGAGTGTAACTAGCGGGCGGAATGAGCAGTTCTTC	CAWSVTSGRNEQFF
TRBJ1-1	TRBD1	TRBV28	-	TGTGCCAGCAGTTTTGGGGCCCCCAGGGGGAGCACTGAAGCTTTCTTT	CASSFGAPRGSTEAFF
TRBJ1-2	-	TRBV6-6	-	TGTGCCAGCAGTTACCCAGGAGGAGGGAACTATGGCTACACCTTC	CASSYPGGGNYGYTF
TRBJ2-5	-	TRBV27	-	TGTGCCAGCAGTTTAGTGCAGGACCCGCAAGAGACCCAGTACTTC	CASSLVQDPQETQYF
TRBJ1-5	-	TRBV5-6	-	TGTGCCAGCAGCCAATCTGGGAGGGATCAGCCCCAGCATTTT	CASSQSGRDQPQHF
TRBJ1-2	TRBD1	TRBV6-6	-	TGTGCCAGCGGACAGGGGAGCCTTCACACCTTC	CASGQGSLHTF